This T cell receptor beta chain was recovered during a study of CXCR3-negative and CXCR3-positive naive CD8 T cells. The wider study: The total count of TRB reads reached around 140 million, and each library contributed about 1.5 +/- 0.3 million.

With respect to this clonotype: The antigen remains unidentified.

Findings and limits, study-wide: CXCR3-expressing naive cells carried TRB CDR3s more hydrophobic than those of CXCR3-negative naive cells. Naive CXCR3-negative and CXCR3-positive cells had similar TRBV-TRBJ usage; memory differed.

The CDR3 extends over 13 amino acids. CDR1 is MNHEY and CDR2 is SMNVEV in the germline V gene (reference sequence). CD45RO-CCR7+CD27+CD95- defined naive CD8+ T cells. UMI labels and 5' RACE were used to prepare the TRB cDNA libraries. TCRdb re-called the 5' RACE reads; every CDR3 protein appears as one record, without DNA. The repertoire shows tens of thousands of distinct CDR3 sequences; the top ten hold less than 0.6%. The chain employs TRBV27 and TRBJ2-1. The sample was naive CXCR3+ CD8+ T cells from blood. The subset here: CD45RO-CCR7+CD27+CD95- naive CD8+ T cells expressing CXCR3 (TNR3+). This clonotype originated in a human donor in good health. Some clones in this sample may be carry-over from other donors' samples. CDR3 residues: CASSFMANNEQFF.